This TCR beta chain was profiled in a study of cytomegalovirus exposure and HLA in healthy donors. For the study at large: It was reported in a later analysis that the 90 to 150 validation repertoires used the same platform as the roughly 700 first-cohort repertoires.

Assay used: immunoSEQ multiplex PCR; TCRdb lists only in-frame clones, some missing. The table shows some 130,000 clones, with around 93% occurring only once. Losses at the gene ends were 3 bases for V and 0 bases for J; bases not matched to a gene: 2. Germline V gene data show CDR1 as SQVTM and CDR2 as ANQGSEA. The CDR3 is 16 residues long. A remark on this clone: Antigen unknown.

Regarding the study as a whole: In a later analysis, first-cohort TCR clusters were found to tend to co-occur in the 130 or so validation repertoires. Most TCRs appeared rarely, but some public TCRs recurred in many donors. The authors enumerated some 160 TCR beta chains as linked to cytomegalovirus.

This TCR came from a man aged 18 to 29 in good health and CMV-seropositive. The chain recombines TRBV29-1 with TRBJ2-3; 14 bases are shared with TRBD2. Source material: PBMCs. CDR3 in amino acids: CSVEGLAGVSTDTQYF. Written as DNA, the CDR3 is TGCAGCGTTGAGGGACTAGCGGGAGTTAGCACAGATACGCAGTATTTT.